Below, 12 T cell receptor beta chains from the same sample are listed, as sequenced in a study of CD8+CD57+ T cells in acquired aplastic anemia. Profiles of TCR beta VDJ and CDR3 were generated from a genomic DNA template. TCRdb called the reads again in MiXCR, with one record for every CDR3 protein. The data hold over 40,000 distinct CDR3 sequences, with about two thirds observed a single time. Material: sorted CD4+, CD8+, or CD8+CD57+ T cells (not recorded which) from PBMCs. The receptor source for this set is a human donor in good health, serving as a control.

The chain couples TRBV2 to TRBJ1-3; D unresolved. Germline V gene sequence: CDR1 SNHLY, CDR2 FYNNEI. CDR3 length equals 14 residues. V was pared by 5 bases and J by 4 bases, with 12 bases between. CDR3 sequence: CASSSRTEGNTIYF. The CDR3 nucleotides read TGTGCCAGCAGTTCCCGGACGGAAGGAAACACCATATATTTT. The full variable domain, completed using reference TRBV2 and TRBJ1-3, is EPEVTQTPSHQVTQMGQEVILRCVPISNHLYFYWYRQILGQKVEFLVSFYNNEISEKSEIFDDQFSVERPDGSNFTLKIRSTKLEDSAMYFCASSSRTEGNTIYFGEGSWLTVV.

This clonotype has ten or more counts. The V call is TRBV7-4, the J call TRBJ2-7, with unresolved D. The germline gives CDR1 SGHVT, CDR2 SQSDAQ. The V end was cut by 4 bases, the J end by 2 bases, with 6 bases between. The CDR3 spans 12 residues. In nucleotides, the CDR3 is TGTGCCAGCAGCTCGTGTCCCTACGAGCAGTACTTC. Its protein is CASSSCPYEQYF.

The rearrangement uses TRBV3-1 and TRBJ2-1; weak D call: TRBD1 (5 bases). This CDR3 comprises 16 residues. Germline V lookup: CDR1 LGHDT, CDR2 YNNKEL (reference sequence). Trimming removed 2 bases at V and 9 bases at J, with 20 bases between. The CDR3: CASSQRSPGITSEQFF. In DNA form, the CDR3 reads TGTGCCAGCAGCCAAAGGTCGCCAGGGATAACGAGTGAGCAGTTCTTC.

The chain is built from TRBV19 and TRBJ1-2, with D hard to call. From germline, CDR1 is LNHDA and CDR2 SQIVND (reference sequence). Trimming took off 3 bases at V and 5 bases at J, with 7 bases between the two ends. The CDR3 sequence is 12 residues long. The CDR3 spells CASSILGYGYTF. In nucleotides, the CDR3 is TGTGCCAGTAGTATTTTGGGTTATGGCTACACCTTC.

This clonotype qualifies as medium-sized (0.01 to 0.1%). The rearrangement joins TRBV6-5 to TRBJ2-5, with 9 bases identical to TRBD1. The V gene's germline CDR1 is MNHEY and CDR2 SVGAGI. This CDR3 is built from 16 residues. Trimming removed 6 bases from V and 4 bases from J; junction bases left unmatched: 12. The CDR3 reads CASRPTGTGFLETQYF. The CDR3 bases are TGTGCCAGCAGACCCACGGGGACAGGGTTTTTAGAGACCCAGTACTTC.

V usage is TRBV29-1 and J usage is TRBJ2-7, with TRBD2 matching over 9 bases. The CDR3 has 13 amino acids. V trimming: 4 bases; J trimming: 5 bases; junction bases outside the gene matches: 6. Germline CDR1 reads SQVTM; CDR2 reads ANQGSEA. The CDR3 reads CSVARTSENEQYF. The DNA for the CDR3 is TGCAGCGTTGCAAGGACTAGCGAGAACGAGCAGTACTTC.

This sequence joins TRBV19 and TRBJ2-7, with 8 bases lining up with TRBD1. Germline V gene lookup returns CDR1 LNHDA and CDR2 SQIVND (reference sequence). This CDR3 has 15 residues. The V and J ends lost 5 bases and 5 bases, in that order; junction bases with no gene match: 11. Here the CDR3 DNA reads TGTGCCAGTAGTCCTAGCCGGCCAGGGGGCAACGAGCAGTACTTC. Translated, it gives CASSPSRPGGNEQYF.

A single count supports this clonotype. This sequence joins TRBV6-1 and TRBJ1-4, with TRBD1 matching 7 bases. CDR1 is MNHNS and CDR2 is SASEGT in the germline V gene. The V gene end was trimmed by 6 bases and the J gene end by 5 bases; junction bases not matched to a gene: 6. CDR3 length equals 14 residues. As DNA, the CDR3 is TGTGCCAGCAGCCCGGGACAGAAAAATGAAAAACTGTTTTTT. It encodes CASSPGQKNEKLFF.

This clonotype was counted many times. The rearrangement uses TRBV5-6 and TRBJ1-2; 9 bases line up with TRBD1. CDR3 size: 15 residues. Germline trimming cut 0 bases from V and 3 bases from J; bases unmatched to any gene: 3. From germline, CDR1 is SGHDT and CDR2 YYEEEE. This chain's CDR3 is CASSLVTGGDYGYTF. CDR3 DNA sequence: TGTGCCAGCAGCTTGGTAACAGGGGGCGACTATGGCTACACCTTC. Full variable domain (outside the CDR3, taken from reference TRBV5-6 and TRBJ1-2): DAGVTQSPTHLIKTRGQQVTLRCSPKSGHDTVSWYQQALGQGPQFIFQYYEEEERQRGNFPDRFSGHQFPNYSSELNVNALLLGDSALYLCASSLVTGGDYGYTFGSGTRLTVV.

The CDR3 coding sequence is TGTGCCAGCAGCCCTAATGATCAGCCCCAGCATTTT. This encodes CASSPNDQPQHF. This sequence joins TRBV7-3 and TRBJ1-5; D is unclear. Germline CDR1 SGHTA, CDR2 FQGTGA. This CDR3 contains 12 residues. The ends were cut back, 5 bases at V and 5 bases at J, with 7 bases in the middle.

By sample share, this clonotype is medium-sized. J is TRBJ2-3 and V is TRBV24-1; the D gene could be TRBD1 or TRBD2 (5 bases each). Germline V gene data show CDR1 as KGHDR and CDR2 as SFDVKD. V lost 8 bases to trimming and J lost 6 bases, with 20 bases between them. The CDR3 is 15 amino acids. The CDR3 coding sequence is TGTGCCACCACCCCGGGACGGTCGGGGCCGGATACGCAGTATTTT. Its protein product is CATTPGRSGPDTQYF.

This clonotype was found a few times. V usage is TRBV19 and J usage is TRBJ2-1; TRBD2 is a possible D gene (5 bases). CDR3 length: 12 amino acids. CDR1 LNHDA and CDR2 SQIVND come from the germline V gene (reference sequence). Trimming stripped 2 bases from V and 10 bases from J, with 9 bases between. CDR3 region: CASSIRLQEQFF. CDR3 in DNA: TGTGCCAGTAGTATACGACTACAAGAGCAGTTCTTC.